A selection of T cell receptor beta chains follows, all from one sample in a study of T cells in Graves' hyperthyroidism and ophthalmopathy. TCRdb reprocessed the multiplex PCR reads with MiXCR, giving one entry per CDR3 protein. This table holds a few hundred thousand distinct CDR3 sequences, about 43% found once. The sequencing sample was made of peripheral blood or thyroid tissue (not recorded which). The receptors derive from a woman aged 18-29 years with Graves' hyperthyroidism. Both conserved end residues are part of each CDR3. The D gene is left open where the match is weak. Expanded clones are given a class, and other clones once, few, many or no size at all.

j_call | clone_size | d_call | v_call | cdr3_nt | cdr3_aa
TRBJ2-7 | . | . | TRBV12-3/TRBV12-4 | TGTGCCAGCAGTCCCCGGGGGAGCGGTTATTCCTACGAGCAGTACTTC | CASSPRGSGYSYEQYF
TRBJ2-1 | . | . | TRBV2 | TGTGCCAGCAGTGGGTCAGGACTAACGTCAAGCTCCTACAATGAGCAGTTCTTC | CASSGSGLTSSSYNEQFF
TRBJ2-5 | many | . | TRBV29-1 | TGCAGCGTTGAGCCCACAGGGAAAGAGACCCAGTACTTC | CSVEPTGKETQYF
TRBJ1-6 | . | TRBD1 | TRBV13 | TGTGCCAGCAGCTTGGGAGACAGGGGGGTCGCACCCCTCCACTTT | CASSLGDRGVAPLHF
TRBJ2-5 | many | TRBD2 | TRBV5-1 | TGCGCCAGCAGCATCGCGGGAGGGCCCCAAGAGACCCAGTACTTC | CASSIAGGPQETQYF
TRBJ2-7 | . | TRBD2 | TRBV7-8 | TGTGCCAGCAGCTACCCGACTAGCGGGGACCCCTACGAGCAGTACTTC | CASSYPTSGDPYEQYF
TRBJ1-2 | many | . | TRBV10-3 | TGTGCCATCAGTGAGTCCACTAACATGAATGGCTACACCTTC | CAISESTNMNGYTF
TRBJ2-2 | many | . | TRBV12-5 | TGTGCTAGTGGTTTGTCCGGGGAGCTGTTTTTT | CASGLSGELFF
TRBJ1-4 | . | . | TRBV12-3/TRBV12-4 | TGTGCCAGCAGTTTACAGCAATTGAATGAAAAACTGTTTTTT | CASSLQQLNEKLFF
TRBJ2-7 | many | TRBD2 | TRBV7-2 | TGTGCCAGCATCCTACTAGCGGGAGGCCCCTACGAGCAGTACTTC | CASILLAGGPYEQYF
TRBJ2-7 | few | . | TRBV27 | TGTGCCAGCAGTTTCTTCGGAGACTACGAGCAGTACTTC | CASSFFGDYEQYF
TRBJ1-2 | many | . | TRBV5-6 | TGTGCCAGCAGCTTGCTGTCAGGGGCTAACTATGGCTACACCTTC | CASSLLSGANYGYTF
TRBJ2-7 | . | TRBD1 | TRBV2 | TGTGCCAGCAACGTGATCCCGGGACAGGCCAAATACGGGCAGTACTTC | CASNVIPGQAKYGQYF
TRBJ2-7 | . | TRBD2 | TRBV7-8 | TGTGCCAGCAGCTTAGATCGTTGGCTAGCGGGAGGTAATGAGCAGTACTTC | CASSLDRWLAGGNEQYF
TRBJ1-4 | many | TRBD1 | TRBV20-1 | TGCAGTGCTAGAGACGAGGGGGCAGTTGAAAAACTGTTTTTT | CSARDEGAVEKLFF
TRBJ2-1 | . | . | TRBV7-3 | TGTGCCAGCAGCTTAGGATTAGCGCGTAAAGACAATGAGCAGTTCTTC | CASSLGLARKDNEQFF
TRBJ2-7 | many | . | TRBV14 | TGTGCCAGCAGCCTAATAGTGACCTCCGAGCAGTACTTC | CASSLIVTSEQYF
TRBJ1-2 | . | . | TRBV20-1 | TGCAGTGCTAGAGTTGGCATCCATGCGGGTGGCTACACCTTC | CSARVGIHAGGYTF
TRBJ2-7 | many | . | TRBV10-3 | TGTGCCATCAGTGATACAGGCGGAGACGAGCAGTACTTC | CAISDTGGDEQYF
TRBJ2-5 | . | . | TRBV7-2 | TGTGCCAGCAGTTGGAGGGGAGATACGCAGTACTTC | CASSWRGDTQYF
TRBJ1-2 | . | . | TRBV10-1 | TGCGCCAGCAGTGAACCACAGGGACGCGACTATGGCTACACCTTC | CASSEPQGRDYGYTF
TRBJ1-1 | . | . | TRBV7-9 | TGTGCCAGCAGCTCACCTCGGGAGAACACTGAAGCTTTCTTT | CASSSPRENTEAFF
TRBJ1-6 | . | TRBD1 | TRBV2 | TGTGCCAGCAGTGGGACAGGGTCTACTTCACCCCTCCACTTT | CASSGTGSTSPLHF
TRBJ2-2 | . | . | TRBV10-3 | TGTGCCGCCGGGGAGCTGTTTTTT | CAAGELFF
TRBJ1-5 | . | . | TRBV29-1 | TGCAGTTCTAGACGTAACAATCAGCCCCAGCATTTT | CSSRRNNQPQHF
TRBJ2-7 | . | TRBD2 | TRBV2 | TGTGCCAGCAGTGACTACCCTAGCGGGAGAAACGAGCAGTACTTC | CASSDYPSGRNEQYF
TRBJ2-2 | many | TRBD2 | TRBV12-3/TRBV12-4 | TGTGCCAGCAGCATAGCCGTGGGGAGGGTCACCGGGGAGCTGTTTTTT | CASSIAVGRVTGELFF
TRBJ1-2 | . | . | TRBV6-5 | TGTGCCAGCAGTTACTCGAGAAGGGGCCATGGCTACACCTTC | CASSYSRRGHGYTF
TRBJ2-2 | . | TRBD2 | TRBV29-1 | TGCAGCGTTACGGGACTAGCGGGAGTCACCGGGGAGCTGTTTTTT | CSVTGLAGVTGELFF
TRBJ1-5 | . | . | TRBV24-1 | TGTGCCACCAGTGATCCCGATCAGCCCCAGCATTTT | CATSDPDQPQHF
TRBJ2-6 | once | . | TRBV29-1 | TGCAGCGTTAGACAGGATACTGGGGCCAACGTCCTGACTTTC | CSVRQDTGANVLTF
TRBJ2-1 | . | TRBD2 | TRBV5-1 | TGCGCCAGCAGCTTGGGACTAGCTGACAATGAGCAGTTCTTC | CASSLGLADNEQFF
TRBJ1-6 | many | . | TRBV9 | TGTGCCAGCAGCGTTGGGGGTAGCTCACCCCTCCACTTT | CASSVGGSSPLHF
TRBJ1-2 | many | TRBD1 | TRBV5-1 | TGCGCCAGCAGCGGGACAGGGTCCAACTATGGCTACACCTTC | CASSGTGSNYGYTF
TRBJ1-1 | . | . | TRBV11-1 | TGTGCCAGCACCCCCCGAACCAGGGCGTATACTGAAGCTTTCTTT | CASTPRTRAYTEAFF
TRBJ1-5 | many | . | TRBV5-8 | TGTGCCAGCAGCTTCTCGTGGGGCGGAGGCTTTTTCAATCAGCCCCAGCATTTT | CASSFSWGGGFFNQPQHF
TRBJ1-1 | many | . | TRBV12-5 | TGTGCTAGTGCCTCCGGGAGAATCACTGAAGCTTTCTTT | CASASGRITEAFF
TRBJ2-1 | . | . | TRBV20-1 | TGCAGTGCTAGAGTAAAGGACCCAGGGGACGAGATGGGGGATGAGCAGTTCTTC | CSARVKDPGDEMGDEQFF
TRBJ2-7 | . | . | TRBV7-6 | TGTGCCAGCAGCTTAGAACTCAATGAGCAGTACTTC | CASSLELNEQYF
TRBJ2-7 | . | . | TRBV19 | TGTGCCAGTAGCCCGGGACCGAATTCCTACGAGCAGTACTTC | CASSPGPNSYEQYF
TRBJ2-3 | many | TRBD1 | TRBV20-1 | TGCAGTGCTAGAGAGGTTCAGGGGGTAGATACGCAGTATTTT | CSAREVQGVDTQYF
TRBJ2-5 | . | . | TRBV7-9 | TGTGCCAGCAGTTCGCTTTCGGCGGGAGAGACCCAGTACTTC | CASSSLSAGETQYF
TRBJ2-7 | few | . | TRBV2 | TGTGCCAGCCGAAACAACTACGAGCAGTACTTC | CASRNNYEQYF
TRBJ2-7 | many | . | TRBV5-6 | TGTGCCAGCAGCTCTCTCTCCTTGGGGAGCTCCTACGAGCAGTACTTC | CASSSLSLGSSYEQYF
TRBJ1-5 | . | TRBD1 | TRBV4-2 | TGTGCCAACAGCCAAGATCTGACAGGGAATCAGCCCCAGCATTTT | CANSQDLTGNQPQHF
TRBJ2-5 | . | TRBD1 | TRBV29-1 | TGCAGCGGGGGACAGGGGACCACAGATACGCAGTACTTC | CSGGQGTTDTQYF